The entry below describes one T cell receptor beta chain. Seattle cases were enrolled at active infection and followed longitudinally. Authors' analysis steps: Reference gene primer amplification gave nucleated cell count estimates. Repertoires were generated with immunoSEQ multiplex PCR, while TCRdb's copy carries only in-frame clones and drops some. The V and J calls and clone size are taken from that table; D and trimming were inferred from the DNA. The sample consists of some 120,000 clones, approximately 81% of them appearing once. This entry belongs to a study of blood T cell repertoires in COVID-19. As for the study in general: Sites in the United States, Italy and Spain provided acute and convalescent COVID-19 samples. T cells, B-cell-depleted T cells, or PBMCs supplied cDNA or gDNA.

V was trimmed by 3 bases and J by 6 bases, leaving 12 bases between them. The CDR3 runs 14 residues. Per the germline V gene, CDR1 is MDHEN and CDR2 is SYDVKM. Source material: peripheral blood. This chain links TRBV28 with TRBJ1-5; the D gene is possibly TRBD1 (5 bases). The receptor was isolated from an older man with COVID-19, enrolled during active disease. The CDR3 sequence: CASSFSAGPQPQHF. CDR3 DNA sequence: TGTGCCAGCAGTTTTTCGGCAGGGCCTCAGCCCCAGCATTTT. The complete variable domain, with remaining parts taken from reference TRBV28 and TRBJ1-5, reads DVKVTQSSRYLVKRTGEKVFLECVQDMDHENMFWYRQDPGLGLRLIYFSYDVKMKEKGDIPEGYSVSREKKERFSLILESASTNQTSMYLCASSFSAGPQPQHFGDGTRLSIL.